This TCR beta chain derives from a study of PD-1 blockade in mismatch repair-deficient tumors. Regarding the study as a whole: Tumor-resident clones, often absent from pretreatment blood, expanded after pembrolizumab and then contracted.

Produced via immunoSEQ multiplex PCR; TCRdb's table is partial and in-frame only. The repertoire holds 85,000 to 130,000 clones, with 70% to 85% as singletons. Three pembrolizumab responders had their TCRs sequenced. V lost 6 bases to trimming and J lost 0 bases, with 18 bases between them. The CDR3 is 16 residues long. Germline assignment: CDR1 PRHDT and CDR2 FYEKMQ (reference sequence). For this clone: Its antigen is not identified.

The gene calls are TRBV13 and TRBJ2-7, with D perhaps TRBD1 or TRBD2 (5 bases each). The sequences come from peripheral blood, collected 35 to 37 weeks after starting pembrolizumab. The sequence came from an adult with mismatch repair-deficient cancer. The CDR3 DNA follows: TGTGCCAGCAGTTCCCTGGGGGAGACGAGCTCCTACGAGCAGTACTTC. It codes for CASSSLGETSSYEQYF. Based on the CDR3 plus reference TRBV13 and TRBJ2-7, the full variable domain is AAGVIQSPRHLIKEKRETATLKCYPIPRHDTVYWYQQGPGQDPQFLISFYEKMQSDKGSIPDRFSAQQFSDYHSELNMSSLELGDSALYFCASSSLGETSSYEQYFGPGTRLTVT.